The source of this T cell receptor (beta chain) is a study of blood T cell repertoires in COVID-19. Study overall: COVID-19 samples collected from the United States, Italy and Spain covered acute and convalescent phases. T cells, B-cell-depleted T cells, or PBMCs supplied cDNA or gDNA.

V was cut by 5 bases and J by 1 base, with 12 bases left in between. The CDR3 contains 16 residues. Per germline, CDR1 SGHTA and CDR2 FQGNSA. Authors' methods: Estimates of nucleated cell counts were drawn from the amplification of reference gene primers. Profiled with immunoSEQ multiplex PCR; TCRdb holds only in-frame clones, not every one. V and J calls and clone size come straight from that table; D and trimming were deduced from the DNA. The table shows 65,000 to 85,000 clones, with roughly 80% occurring only once. What was sequenced was peripheral blood. The receptor comes from a woman aged 55-69 years with acute or convalescent COVID-19. The chain uses TRBV7-2 and TRBJ1-6; the D is unclear. The CDR3 DNA sequence: TGTGCCAGCAGCCCCCCCCTTAATTCCTATAATTCACCCCTCCACTTT. It is translated as CASSPPLNSYNSPLHF.